This T cell receptor (beta chain) was documented in a study of response to subunit inactivated influenza vaccine. TCRdb independently ran MiXCR on the RT-PCR reads; one entry per CDR3 protein. The sample shows around 760,000 distinct CDR3 sequences, around 14% of them seen only once. Study-level findings and limits: There was a suggestion from the authors that each seasonal influenza vaccination recruits few new T cells.

The CDR3 spans 14 residues. J gave up 9 bases and V 5 bases, and 6 bases lay outside the gene matches. Remarks on this clonotype: Antigen: not known.

The material sequenced was PBMCs from blood, taken 14 to 15 days before vaccination. This TCR was sampled from a man over 45 who received an inactivated influenza vaccine. V usage is TRBV12-3 or TRBV12-4 and J usage is TRBJ1-6; TRBD1 matches 8 bases. The CDR3 DNA reads as TGTGCCAGCAGTCGTGACAGGGGTAGTTCACCCCTCCACTTT. This encodes CASSRDRGSSPLHF.